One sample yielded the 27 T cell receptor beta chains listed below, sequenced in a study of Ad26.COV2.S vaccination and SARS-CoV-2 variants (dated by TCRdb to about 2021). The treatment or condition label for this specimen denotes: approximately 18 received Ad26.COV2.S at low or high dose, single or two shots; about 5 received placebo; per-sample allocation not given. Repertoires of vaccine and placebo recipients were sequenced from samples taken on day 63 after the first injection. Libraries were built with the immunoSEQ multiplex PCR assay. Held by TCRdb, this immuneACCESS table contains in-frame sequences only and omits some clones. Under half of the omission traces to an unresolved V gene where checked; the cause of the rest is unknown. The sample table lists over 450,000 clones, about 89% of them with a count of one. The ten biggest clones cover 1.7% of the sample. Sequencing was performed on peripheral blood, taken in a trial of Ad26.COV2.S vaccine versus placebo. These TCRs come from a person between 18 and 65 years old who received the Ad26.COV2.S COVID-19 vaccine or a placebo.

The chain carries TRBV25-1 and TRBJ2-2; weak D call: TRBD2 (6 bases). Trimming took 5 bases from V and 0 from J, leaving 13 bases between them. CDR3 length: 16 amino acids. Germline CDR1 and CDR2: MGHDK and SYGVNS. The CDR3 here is CASSRAGRANTGELFF. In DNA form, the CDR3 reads TGTGCCAGCAGTCGGGCGGGGCGCGCGAACACCGGGGAGCTGTTTTTT.

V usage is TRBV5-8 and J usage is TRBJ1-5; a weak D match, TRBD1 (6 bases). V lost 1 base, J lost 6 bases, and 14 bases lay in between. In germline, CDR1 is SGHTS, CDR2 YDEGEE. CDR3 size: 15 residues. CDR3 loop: CASSLSTGGGQPQHF. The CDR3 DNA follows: TGTGCCAGCAGCTTGTCGACAGGAGGGGGTCAGCCCCAGCATTTT.

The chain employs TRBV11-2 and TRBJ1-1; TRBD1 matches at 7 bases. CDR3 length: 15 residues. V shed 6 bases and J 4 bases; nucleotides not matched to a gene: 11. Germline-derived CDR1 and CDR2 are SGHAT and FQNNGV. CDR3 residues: CASRQIRGLSTEAFF. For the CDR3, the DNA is TGTGCCAGCAGACAGATCAGGGGGTTAAGCACTGAAGCTTTCTTT. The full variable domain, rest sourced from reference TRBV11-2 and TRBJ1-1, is EAGVAQSPRYKIIEKRQSVAFWCNPISGHATLYWYQQILGQGPKLLIQFQNNGVVDDSQLPKDRFSAERLKGVDSTLKIQPAKLEDSAVYLCASRQIRGLSTEAFFGQGTRLTVV.

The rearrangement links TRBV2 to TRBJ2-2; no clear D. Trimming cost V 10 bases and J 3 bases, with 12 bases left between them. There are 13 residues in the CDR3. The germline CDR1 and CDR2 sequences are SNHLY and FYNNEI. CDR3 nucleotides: TGTGCCACCTCCTTACAGTACACCGGGGAGCTGTTTTTT. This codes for CATSLQYTGELFF.

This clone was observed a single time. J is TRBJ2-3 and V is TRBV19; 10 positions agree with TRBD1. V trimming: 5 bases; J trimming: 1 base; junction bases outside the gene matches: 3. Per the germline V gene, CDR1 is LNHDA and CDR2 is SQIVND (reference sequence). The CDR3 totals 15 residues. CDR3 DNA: TGTGCCAGTAGTCCAGGGACAGGGGGCACAGATACGCAGTATTTT. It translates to CASSPGTGGTDTQYF.

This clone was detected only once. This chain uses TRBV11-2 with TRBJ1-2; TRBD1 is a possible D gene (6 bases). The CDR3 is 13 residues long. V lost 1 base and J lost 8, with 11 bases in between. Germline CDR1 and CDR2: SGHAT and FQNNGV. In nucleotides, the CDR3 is TGTGCCAGCAGCTTAGCAGGGGCAGAAGGCTACACCTTC. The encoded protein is CASSLAGAEGYTF.

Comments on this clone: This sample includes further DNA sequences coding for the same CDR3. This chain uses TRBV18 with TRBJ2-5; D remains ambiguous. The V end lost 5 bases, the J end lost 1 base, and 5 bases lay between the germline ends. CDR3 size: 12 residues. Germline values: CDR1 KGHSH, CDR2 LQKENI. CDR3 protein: CASSGVQETQYF. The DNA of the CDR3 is TGTGCCAGCTCAGGGGTCCAAGAGACCCAGTACTTC.

CDR3 nucleotide sequence: TGTGCCAGTAGACTTGGACCGGGACGTAACACCGGGGAGCTGTTTTTT. Protein sequence: CASRLGPGRNTGELFF. The rearrangement uses TRBV19 and TRBJ2-2, with D possibly called TRBD1 or TRBD2 (5 bases each). Germline assignment: CDR1 LNHDA and CDR2 SQIVND (reference sequence). V was cut by 6 bases and J by 2 bases, with 16 bases left in between. The CDR3 is made up of 16 amino acids.

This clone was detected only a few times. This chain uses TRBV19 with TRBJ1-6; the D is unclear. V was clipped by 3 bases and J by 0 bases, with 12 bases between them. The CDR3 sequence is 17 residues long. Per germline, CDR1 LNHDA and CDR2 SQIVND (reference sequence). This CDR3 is CASSISDSSSYNSPLHF. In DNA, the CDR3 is TGTGCCAGTAGTATCTCGGACTCCAGCTCCTATAATTCACCCCTCCACTTT. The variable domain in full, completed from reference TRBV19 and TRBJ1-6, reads DGGITQSPKYLFRKEGQNVTLSCEQNLNHDAMYWYRQDPGQGLRLIYYSQIVNDFQKGDIAEGYSVSREKKESFPLTVTSAQKNPTAFYLCASSISDSSSYNSPLHFGNGTRLTVT.

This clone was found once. The CDR3 DNA reads as TGTGCCAGCAGTTACGTGCGACAGGGGCGCTCTGAAGCTTTCTTT. Translated: CASSYVRQGRSEAFF. The chain recombines TRBV6-2 or TRBV6-3 with TRBJ1-1; 8 nucleotides align to TRBD1. Per germline, CDR1 MNHEY and CDR2 SVGEGT. CDR3 size: 15 residues. J was trimmed by 6 bases and V by 2 bases; bases with no gene match: 8.

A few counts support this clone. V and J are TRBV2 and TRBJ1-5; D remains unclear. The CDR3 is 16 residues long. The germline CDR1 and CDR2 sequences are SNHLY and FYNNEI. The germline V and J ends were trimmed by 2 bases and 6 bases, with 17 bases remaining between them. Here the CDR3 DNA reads TGTGCCAGCAGTGAAAGGTCACGGGGTTACGGTCAGCCCCAGCATTTT. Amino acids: CASSERSRGYGQPQHF.

CDR3 region: CASSEESVPSTDTQYF. CDR3 DNA sequence: TGTGCCAGCAGTGAAGAAAGTGTCCCTAGCACAGATACGCAGTATTTT. The V gene is TRBV2, the J gene TRBJ2-3; D not resolved. CDR1 and CDR2 from the germline V gene are SNHLY and FYNNEI. The V gene lost 1 base and the J gene lost 0 bases, with 11 bases spanning the gap. The CDR3 covers 16 residues. The full variable domain, its missing parts supplied by reference TRBV2 and TRBJ2-3, is EPEVTQTPSHQVTQMGQEVILRCVPISNHLYFYWYRQILGQKVEFLVSFYNNEISEKSEIFDDQFSVERPDGSNFTLKIRSTKLEDSAMYFCASSEESVPSTDTQYFGPGTRLTVL.

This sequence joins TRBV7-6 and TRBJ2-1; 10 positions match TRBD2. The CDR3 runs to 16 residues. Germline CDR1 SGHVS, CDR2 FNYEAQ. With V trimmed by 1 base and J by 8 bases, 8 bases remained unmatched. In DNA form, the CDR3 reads TGTGCCAGCAGCTTAGTGCTAGCGGGAGCGCAGGATGAGCAGTTCTTC. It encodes CASSLVLAGAQDEQFF.

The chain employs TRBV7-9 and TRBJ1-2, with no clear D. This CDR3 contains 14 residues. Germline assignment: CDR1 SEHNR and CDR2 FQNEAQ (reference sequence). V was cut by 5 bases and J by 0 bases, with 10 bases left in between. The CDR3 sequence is CASSPQGSNYGYTF. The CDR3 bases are TGTGCCAGCAGCCCCCAAGGTTCTAACTATGGCTACACCTTC.

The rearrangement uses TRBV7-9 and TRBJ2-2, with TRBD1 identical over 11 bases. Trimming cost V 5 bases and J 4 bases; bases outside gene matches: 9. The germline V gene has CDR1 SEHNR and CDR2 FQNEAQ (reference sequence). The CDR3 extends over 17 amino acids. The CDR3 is CASSPMLDRGPTGELFF. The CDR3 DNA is TGTGCCAGCAGCCCAATGCTGGACAGGGGGCCCACCGGGGAGCTGTTTTTT.

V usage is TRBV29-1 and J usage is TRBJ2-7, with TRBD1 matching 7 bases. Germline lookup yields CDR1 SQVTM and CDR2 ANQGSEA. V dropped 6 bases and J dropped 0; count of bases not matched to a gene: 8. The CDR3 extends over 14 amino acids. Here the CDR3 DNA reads TGCAGCGTCGGACAGGCCCGTCTCTCCTACGAGCAGTACTTC. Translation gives CSVGQARLSYEQYF.

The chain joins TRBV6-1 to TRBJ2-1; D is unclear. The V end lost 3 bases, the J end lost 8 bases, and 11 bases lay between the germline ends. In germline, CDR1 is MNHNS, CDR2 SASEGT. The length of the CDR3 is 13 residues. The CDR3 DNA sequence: TGTGCCAGCAGTGAGCTCAGTCCGCATGAGCAGTTCTTC. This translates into CASSELSPHEQFF.

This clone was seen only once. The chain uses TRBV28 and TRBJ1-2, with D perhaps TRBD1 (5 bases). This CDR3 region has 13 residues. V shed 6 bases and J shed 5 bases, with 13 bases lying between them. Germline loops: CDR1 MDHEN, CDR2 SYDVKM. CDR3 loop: CASSPGTFYGYTF. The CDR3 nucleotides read TGTGCCAGCAGCCCCGGGACGTTTTATGGCTACACCTTC.

The CDR3, as DNA: TGTGCCAGCATGAACCGATCTGGGGCCAACGTCCTGACTTTC. This codes for CASMNRSGANVLTF. The J gene is TRBJ2-6, the V gene TRBV6-5; D is undetermined. From germline, CDR1 is MNHEY and CDR2 SVGAGI. The CDR3 is 14 amino acids. The V end lost 7 bases, the J end lost 1 base, and 8 bases lay between the germline ends.

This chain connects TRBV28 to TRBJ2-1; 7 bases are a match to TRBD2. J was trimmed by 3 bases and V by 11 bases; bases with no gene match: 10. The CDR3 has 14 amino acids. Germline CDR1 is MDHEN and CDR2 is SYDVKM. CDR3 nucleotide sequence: TGTGCCGCCCGCCCCGGGACTAACTACAATGAGCAGTTCTTC. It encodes CAARPGTNYNEQFF.

The CDR3 DNA follows: TGTGCCTGGAGGCGATGGGGGACACCCTTCTACGAGCAGTACTTC. Translating it yields CAWRRWGTPFYEQYF. This chain connects TRBV30 to TRBJ2-7, with D perhaps TRBD1 (6 bases). The CDR3 is made up of 15 amino acids. V lost 3 bases, J lost 3 bases, and 18 bases lay in between. Per the germline V gene, CDR1 is GTSNPN and CDR2 is SVGIG (reference sequence).

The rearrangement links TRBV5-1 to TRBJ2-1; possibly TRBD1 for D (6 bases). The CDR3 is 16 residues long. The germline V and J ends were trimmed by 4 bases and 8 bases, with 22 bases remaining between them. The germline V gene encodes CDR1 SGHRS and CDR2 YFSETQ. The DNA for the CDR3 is TGCGCCAGCAGCCCCATATTCCGACAGGCATCGTATGAGCAGTTCTTC. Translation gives CASSPIFRQASYEQFF.

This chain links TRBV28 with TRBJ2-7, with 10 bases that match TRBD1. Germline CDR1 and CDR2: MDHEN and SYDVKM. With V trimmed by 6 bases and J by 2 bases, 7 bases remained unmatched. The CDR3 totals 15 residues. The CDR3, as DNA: TGTGCCAGCAGCACGACAGGGGGCGGCCCCTACGAGCAGTACTTC. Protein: CASSTTGGGPYEQYF.

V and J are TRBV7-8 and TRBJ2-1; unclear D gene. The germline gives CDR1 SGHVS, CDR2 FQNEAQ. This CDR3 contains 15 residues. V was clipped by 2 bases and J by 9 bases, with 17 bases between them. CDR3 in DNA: TGTGCCAGCAGCTTAATTAGGATCTTGACTCGTGAGCAGTTCTTC. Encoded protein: CASSLIRILTREQFF.

This chain's CDR3 is CASSTDDRGRSPLHF. The CDR3 coding sequence is TGTGCCAGCAGCACTGACGACAGGGGACGTTCACCCCTCCACTTT. The chain recombines TRBV5-8 with TRBJ1-6, with 8 bases matching TRBD1. The length of the CDR3 is 15 residues. The V gene end was trimmed by 4 bases and the J gene end by 9 bases; junction bases not matched to a gene: 9. Germline V gene sequence: CDR1 SGHTS, CDR2 YDEGEE.

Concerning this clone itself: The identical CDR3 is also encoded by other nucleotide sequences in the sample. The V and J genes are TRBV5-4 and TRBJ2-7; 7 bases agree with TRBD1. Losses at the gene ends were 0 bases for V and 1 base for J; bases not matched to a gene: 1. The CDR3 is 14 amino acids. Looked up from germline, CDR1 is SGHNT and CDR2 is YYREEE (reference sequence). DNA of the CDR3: TGTGCCAGCAGCTTGGCAGGGGGATCCTACGAGCAGTACTTC. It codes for CASSLAGGSYEQYF.

Written as DNA, the CDR3 is TGTGCCAGCAGCCCTTACGCTGACTCTGGAAACACCATATATTTT. Translation: CASSPYADSGNTIYF. V and J are TRBV9 and TRBJ1-3; D gene ambiguous. CDR1 is SGDLS, CDR2 YYNGEE, per germline. The CDR3 is 15 amino acids. Trimming cost V 4 bases and J 0 bases, with 11 bases left between them.